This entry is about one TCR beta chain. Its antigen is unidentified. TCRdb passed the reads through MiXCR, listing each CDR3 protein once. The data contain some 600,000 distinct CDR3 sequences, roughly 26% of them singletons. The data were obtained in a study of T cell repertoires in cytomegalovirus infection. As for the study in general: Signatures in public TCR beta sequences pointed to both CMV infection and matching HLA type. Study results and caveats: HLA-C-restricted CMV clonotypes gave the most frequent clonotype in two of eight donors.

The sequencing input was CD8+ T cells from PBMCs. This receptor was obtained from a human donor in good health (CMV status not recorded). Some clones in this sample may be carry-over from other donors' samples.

The CDR3 sequence is CASSSSGTGTTNEKLFF. The DNA for the CDR3 is TGTGCCAGCAGCTCGTCGGGGACAGGGACAACTAATGAAAAACTGTTTTTT. This chain connects TRBV7-9 to TRBJ1-4, with 9 bases matching TRBD1. This CDR3 region has 17 residues. V was clipped by 4 bases and J by 0 bases; unmatched bases: 6. CDR1 is SEHNR, CDR2 FQNEAQ, per germline (reference sequence).